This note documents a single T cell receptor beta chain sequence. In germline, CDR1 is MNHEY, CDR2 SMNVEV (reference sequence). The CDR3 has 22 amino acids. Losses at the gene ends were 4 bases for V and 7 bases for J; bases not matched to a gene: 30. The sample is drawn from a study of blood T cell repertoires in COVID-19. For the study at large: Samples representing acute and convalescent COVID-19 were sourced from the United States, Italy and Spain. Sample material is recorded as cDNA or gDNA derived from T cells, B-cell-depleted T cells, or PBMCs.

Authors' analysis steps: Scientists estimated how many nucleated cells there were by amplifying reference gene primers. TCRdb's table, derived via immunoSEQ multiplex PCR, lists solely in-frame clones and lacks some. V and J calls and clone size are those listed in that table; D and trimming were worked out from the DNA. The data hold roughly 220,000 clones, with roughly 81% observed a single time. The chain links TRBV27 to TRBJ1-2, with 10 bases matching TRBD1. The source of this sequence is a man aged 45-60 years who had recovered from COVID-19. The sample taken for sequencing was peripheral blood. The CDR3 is CASSYSGASRIVRTGGKGGYTF. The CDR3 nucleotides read TGTGCCAGCAGTTACTCTGGCGCTTCCCGGATTGTTAGGACAGGGGGAAAAGGTGGCTACACCTTC.